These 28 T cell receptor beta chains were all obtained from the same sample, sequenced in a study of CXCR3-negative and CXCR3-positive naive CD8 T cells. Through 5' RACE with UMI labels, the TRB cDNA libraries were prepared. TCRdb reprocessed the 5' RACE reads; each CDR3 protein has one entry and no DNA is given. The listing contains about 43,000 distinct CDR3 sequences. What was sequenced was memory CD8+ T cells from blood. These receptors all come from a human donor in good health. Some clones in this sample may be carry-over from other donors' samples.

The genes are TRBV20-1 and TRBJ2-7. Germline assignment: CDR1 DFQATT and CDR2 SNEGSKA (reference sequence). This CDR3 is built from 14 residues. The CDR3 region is CSAESELGSYEQYF.

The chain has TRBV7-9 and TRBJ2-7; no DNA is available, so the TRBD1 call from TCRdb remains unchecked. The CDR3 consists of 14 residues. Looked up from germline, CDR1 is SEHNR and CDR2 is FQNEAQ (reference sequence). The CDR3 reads CASSSLGVAYEQYF.

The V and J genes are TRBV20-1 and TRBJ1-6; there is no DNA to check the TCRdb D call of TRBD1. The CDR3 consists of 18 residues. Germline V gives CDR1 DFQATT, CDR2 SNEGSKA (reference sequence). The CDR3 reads CSATFRDREQVYNSPLHF.

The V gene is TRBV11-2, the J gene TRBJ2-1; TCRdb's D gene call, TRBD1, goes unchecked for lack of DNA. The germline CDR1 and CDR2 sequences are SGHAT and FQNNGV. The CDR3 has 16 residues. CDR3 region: CASSQQAGAPGNEQFF.

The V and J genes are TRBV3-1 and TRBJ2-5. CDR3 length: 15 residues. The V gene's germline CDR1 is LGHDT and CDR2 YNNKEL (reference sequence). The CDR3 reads CASSQGRLLEETQYF.

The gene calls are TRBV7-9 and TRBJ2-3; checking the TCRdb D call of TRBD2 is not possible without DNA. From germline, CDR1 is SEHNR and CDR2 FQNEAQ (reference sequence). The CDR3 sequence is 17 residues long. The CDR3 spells CASSLDRSGRAGDTQYF.

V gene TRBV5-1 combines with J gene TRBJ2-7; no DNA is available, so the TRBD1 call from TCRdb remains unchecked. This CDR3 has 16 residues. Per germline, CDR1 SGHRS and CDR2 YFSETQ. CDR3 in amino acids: CASSLADGTGDGEQYF.

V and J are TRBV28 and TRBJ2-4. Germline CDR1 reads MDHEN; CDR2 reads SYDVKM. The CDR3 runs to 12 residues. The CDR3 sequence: CASSLDQNIQYF. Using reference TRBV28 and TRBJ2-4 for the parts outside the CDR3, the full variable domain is DVKVTQSSRYLVKRTGEKVFLECVQDMDHENMFWYRQDPGLGLRLIYFSYDVKMKEKGDIPEGYSVSREKKERFSLILESASTNQTSMYLCASSLDQNIQYFGAGTRLSVL.

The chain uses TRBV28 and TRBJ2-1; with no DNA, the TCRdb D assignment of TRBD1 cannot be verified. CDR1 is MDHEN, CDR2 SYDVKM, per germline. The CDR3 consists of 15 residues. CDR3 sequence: CASSLSPRQGNEQFF.

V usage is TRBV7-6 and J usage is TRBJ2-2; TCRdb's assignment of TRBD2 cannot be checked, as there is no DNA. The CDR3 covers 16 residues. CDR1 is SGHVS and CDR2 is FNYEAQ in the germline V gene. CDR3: CASSRLAGGSTGELFF.

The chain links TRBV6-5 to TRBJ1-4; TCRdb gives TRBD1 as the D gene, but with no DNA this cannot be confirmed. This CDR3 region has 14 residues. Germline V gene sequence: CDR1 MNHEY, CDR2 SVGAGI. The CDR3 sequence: CASSQGQGEEKLFF.

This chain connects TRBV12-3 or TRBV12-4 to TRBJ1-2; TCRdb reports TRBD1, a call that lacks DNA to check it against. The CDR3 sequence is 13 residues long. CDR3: CASSLSRVYGYTF.

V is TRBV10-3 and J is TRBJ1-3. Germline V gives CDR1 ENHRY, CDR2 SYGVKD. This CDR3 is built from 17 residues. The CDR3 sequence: CAISEVLGLHSGNTIYF.

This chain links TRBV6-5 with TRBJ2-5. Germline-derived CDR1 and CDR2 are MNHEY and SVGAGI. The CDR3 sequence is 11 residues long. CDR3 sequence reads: CASTLQETQYF.

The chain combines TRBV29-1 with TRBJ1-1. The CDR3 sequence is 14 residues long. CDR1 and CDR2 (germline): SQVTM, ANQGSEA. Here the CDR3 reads CSVEDPTEATEAFF.

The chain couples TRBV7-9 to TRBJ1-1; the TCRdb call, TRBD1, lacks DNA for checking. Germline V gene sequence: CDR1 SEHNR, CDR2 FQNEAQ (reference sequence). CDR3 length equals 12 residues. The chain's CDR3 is CASSSDIAGAFF.

This chain's CDR3 is CASSQSSTGVDGYTF. V is TRBV23-1 and J is TRBJ1-2; TCRdb indicates TRBD1, and absent DNA this call remains unverified. TRBV23-1 falls under the ORF class, with uncertain function. There are 15 residues in the CDR3.

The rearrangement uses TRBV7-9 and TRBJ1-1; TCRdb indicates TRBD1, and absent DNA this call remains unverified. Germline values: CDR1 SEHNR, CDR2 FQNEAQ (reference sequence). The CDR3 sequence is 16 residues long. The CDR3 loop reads CASSSSSGTVNTEAFF. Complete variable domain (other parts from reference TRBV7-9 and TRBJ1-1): DTGVSQNPRHKITKRGQNVTFRCDPISEHNRLYWYRQTLGQGPEFLTYFQNEAQLEKSRLLSDRFSAERPKGSFSTLEIQRTEQGDSAMYLCASSSSSGTVNTEAFFGQGTRLTVV.

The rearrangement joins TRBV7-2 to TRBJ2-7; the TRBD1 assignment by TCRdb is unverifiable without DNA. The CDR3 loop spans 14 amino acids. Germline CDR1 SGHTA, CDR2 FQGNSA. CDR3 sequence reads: CASSPLAGPYEQYF.

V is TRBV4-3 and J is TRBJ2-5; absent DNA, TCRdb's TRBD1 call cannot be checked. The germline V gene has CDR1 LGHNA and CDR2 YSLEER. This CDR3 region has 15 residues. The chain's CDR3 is CASSQDWDRDETQYF.

The CDR3 protein is CATLAGATITQQFF. The J gene is TRBJ2-1, the V gene TRBV6-5; TCRdb's D call, TRBD2, is unchecked because there is no DNA. The CDR3 length is 14 residues. Looked up from germline, CDR1 is MNHEY and CDR2 is SVGAGI.

The CDR3 loop reads CASSTRGSNYGYTF. The chain uses TRBV27 and TRBJ1-2; absent DNA, TCRdb's TRBD1 call cannot be checked. The CDR3 is 14 residues long. Germline CDR1 reads MNHEY; CDR2 reads SMNVEV (reference sequence).

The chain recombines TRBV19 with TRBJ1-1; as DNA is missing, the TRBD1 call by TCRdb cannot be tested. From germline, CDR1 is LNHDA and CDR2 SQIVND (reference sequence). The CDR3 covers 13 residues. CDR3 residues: CASSITPLTGVFF. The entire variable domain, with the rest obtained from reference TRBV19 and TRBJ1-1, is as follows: DGGITQSPKYLFRKEGQNVTLSCEQNLNHDAMYWYRQDPGQGLRLIYYSQIVNDFQKGDIAEGYSVSREKKESFPLTVTSAQKNPTAFYLCASSITPLTGVFFGQGTRLTVV.

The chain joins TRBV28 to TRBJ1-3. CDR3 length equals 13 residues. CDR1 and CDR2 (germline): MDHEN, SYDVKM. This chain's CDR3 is CASSSSPGNTIYF.

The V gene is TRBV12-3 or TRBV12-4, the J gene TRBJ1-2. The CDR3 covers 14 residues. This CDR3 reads CATENLNWGYGYTF.

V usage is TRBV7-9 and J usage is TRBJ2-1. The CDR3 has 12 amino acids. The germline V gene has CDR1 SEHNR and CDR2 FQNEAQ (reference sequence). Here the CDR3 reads CASSSTGNEQFF. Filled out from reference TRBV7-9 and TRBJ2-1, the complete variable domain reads DTGVSQNPRHKITKRGQNVTFRCDPISEHNRLYWYRQTLGQGPEFLTYFQNEAQLEKSRLLSDRFSAERPKGSFSTLEIQRTEQGDSAMYLCASSSTGNEQFFGPGTRLTVL.

CDR3 sequence: CASSPPDRGRWNEQYF. The genes are TRBV7-2 and TRBJ2-7; TCRdb picks TRBD1, but there is no DNA to check that call. This CDR3 has 16 residues. The V gene's germline CDR1 is SGHTA and CDR2 FQGNSA.

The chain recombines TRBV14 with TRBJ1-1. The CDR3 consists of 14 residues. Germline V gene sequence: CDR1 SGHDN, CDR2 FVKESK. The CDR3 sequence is CASSQEGMNTEAFF.